The 14 T cell receptor beta chains below all came from one sample that was sequenced in a study of blood T cell repertoires in COVID-19. Sequencing used immunoSEQ multiplex PCR; TCRdb keeps in-frame clones, though not all of them. The sample records about 280,000 clones, roughly 85% being singletons. Sequencing was done on a sample of peripheral blood. Receptors originate from a woman in her 70s with acute or convalescent COVID-19.

This chain joins TRBV6-1 and TRBJ2-7, with D unresolved. V lost 4 bases and J lost 0, with 16 bases in between. The CDR3 extends over 16 amino acids. Germline lookup yields CDR1 MNHNS and CDR2 SASEGT. The CDR3 here is CASSVGVAESSYEQYF. The CDR3 coding sequence is TGTGCCAGCAGTGTCGGTGTCGCGGAGAGCTCCTACGAGCAGTACTTC.

This clone appeared once. This sequence joins TRBV2 and TRBJ2-1; 9 bases agree with TRBD1. This CDR3 region has 15 residues. The germline CDR1 and CDR2 sequences are SNHLY and FYNNEI. With 4 bases clipped from V and 8 bases from J, the junction kept 9 bases outside the gene matches. The CDR3 nucleotides are TGTGCCAGCAGTGGTCGGGACAGGGCCCGAGATGAGCAGTTCTTC. Translation gives CASSGRDRARDEQFF.

Only one count was recorded for this clone. The CDR3 spells CASSLGRGLDEAFF. Here the CDR3 DNA reads TGTGCCAGCAGCTTAGGAAGGGGGCTGGATGAAGCTTTCTTT. V and J are TRBV7-9 and TRBJ1-1; 7 nucleotides agree with TRBD1. This CDR3 region has 14 residues. Per the germline V gene, CDR1 is SEHNR and CDR2 is FQNEAQ (reference sequence). J was trimmed by 7 bases and V by 1 base; bases with no gene match: 6.

With regard to this clone: The same CDR3 can be traced to other DNA sequences in this sample. The chain couples TRBV5-1 to TRBJ2-7; D unresolved. Trimming took 1 base from V and 0 from J, leaving 8 bases between them. This CDR3 has 14 residues. CDR1 is SGHRS and CDR2 is YFSETQ in the germline V gene. The CDR3 DNA sequence: TGCGCCAGCAGCTTGCGACTGAGCTCCTACGAGCAGTACTTC. This encodes CASSLRLSSYEQYF.

This clone was seen just once. The chain links TRBV29-1 to TRBJ2-1; the match to TRBD1 covers 8 bases. Germline V gene data show CDR1 as SQVTM and CDR2 as ANQGSEA. CDR3 size: 15 residues. V gave up 4 bases and J gave up 8 bases; unmatched junction bases: 13. Here the CDR3 reads CSVGLFGQGRDEQFF. In DNA form, the CDR3 reads TGCAGCGTTGGGCTCTTTGGACAGGGACGCGATGAGCAGTTCTTC.

The chain combines TRBV18 with TRBJ1-1; D not resolved. Per germline, CDR1 KGHSH and CDR2 LQKENI. V dropped 0 bases and J dropped 1 base, with 3 bases sitting between them. The length of the CDR3 is 13 residues. The CDR3 nucleotides are TGTGCCAGCTCACCACCCCAGAACACTGAAGCTTTCTTT. Its protein is CASSPPQNTEAFF. The variable domain in full, with the rest retrieved from reference TRBV18 and TRBJ1-1, is NAGVMQNPRHLVRRRGQEARLRCSPMKGHSHVYWYRQLPEEGLKFMVYLQKENIIDESGMPKERFSAEFPKEGPSILRIQQVVRGDSAAYFCASSPPQNTEAFFGQGTRLTVV.

The table lists this clone with a few counts. The genes are TRBV10-3 and TRBJ1-5, with D perhaps matching TRBD1 (5 bases). The germline CDR1 and CDR2 sequences are ENHRY and SYGVKD. The CDR3 runs to 14 residues. The CDR3 bases are TGTGCAATCGGGATCGGGGGTGGCAATCAGCCCCAGCATTTT. Amino acids: CAIGIGGGNQPQHF.

Remarks on this clone: An end of the junction differs from the germline gene, which may be a read error. V gene TRBV18 combines with J gene TRBJ2-7, with 10 nucleotides matching TRBD2. The CDR3 is made up of 14 amino acids. CDR1 and CDR2 from the germline V gene are KGHSH and LQKENI. The CDR3 protein is CASSPLAGSYEQYF. In DNA, the CDR3 is TGTGCCAGCTCTCCACTAGCGGGATCCTACGAGCAGTACTTC. Based on the CDR3 plus reference TRBV18 and TRBJ2-7, the full variable domain is NAGVMQNPRHLVRRRGQEARLRCSPMKGHSHVYWYRQLPEEGLKFMVYLQKENIIDESGMPKERFSAEFPKEGPSILRIQQVVRGDSAAYFCASSPLAGSYEQYFGPGTRLTVT.

CDR3 sequence: CASSWGTTGDEQFF. DNA of the CDR3: TGTGCCAGCAGTTGGGGGACTACGGGCGATGAGCAGTTCTTC. The chain couples TRBV6-5 to TRBJ2-1; 7 bases are a match to TRBD2. The CDR3 spans 14 residues. The germline V gene encodes CDR1 MNHEY and CDR2 SVGAGI. The V and J ends lost 4 bases and 8 bases, in that order; junction bases with no gene match: 8.

CDR3 DNA sequence: TGTGCCAGCAGTCAGAACCTCGGGACTAGTGGGGAGACCCAGTACTTC. It specifies CASSQNLGTSGETQYF. The chain carries TRBV2 and TRBJ2-5; 8 nucleotides match TRBD2. Germline V CDR1 and CDR2: SNHLY, FYNNEI. V lost 5 bases to trimming and J lost 5 bases; unmatched junction nucleotides: 13. The CDR3 loop spans 16 amino acids.

The rearrangement links TRBV9 to TRBJ2-5, with 11 bases lining up with TRBD1. The CDR3 consists of 17 residues. V gave up 4 bases and J gave up 2 bases; unmatched junction bases: 10. Germline V gene lookup returns CDR1 SGDLS and CDR2 YYNGEE. CDR3 sequence: CASSPDGTGGRQETQYF. DNA of the CDR3: TGTGCCAGCAGCCCCGACGGGACAGGGGGACGGCAAGAGACCCAGTACTTC. The variable domain in full, with the rest retrieved from reference TRBV9 and TRBJ2-5, is DSGVTQTPKHLITATGQRVTLRCSPRSGDLSVYWYQQSLDQGLQFLIQYYNGEERAKGNILERFSAQQFPDLHSELNLSSLELGDSALYFCASSPDGTGGRQETQYFGPGTRLLVL.

V and J are TRBV11-2 and TRBJ1-1, with 9 bases fitting TRBD1. The CDR3 consists of 15 residues. The J segment lost 4 bases and the V segment lost 4 bases, leaving 7 bases of the junction unmatched. The germline CDR1 and CDR2 sequences are SGHAT and FQNNGV. Written as DNA, the CDR3 is TGTGCCAGCAGCTCCGGAACAGGGGGCACCACTGAAGCTTTCTTT. Protein product: CASSSGTGGTTEAFF.

The sample holds one count of this clone. The chain recombines TRBV5-4 with TRBJ2-2; D gene ambiguous. There are 15 residues in the CDR3. Trimming removed 1 base from V and 3 bases from J, with 10 bases in between. Looked up from germline, CDR1 is SGHNT and CDR2 is YYREEE (reference sequence). CDR3 in DNA: TGTGCCAGCAGCTTGCGCTCACGGGACACCGGGGAGCTGTTTTTT. Translating gives CASSLRSRDTGELFF.

This rearrangement joins TRBV5-5 to TRBJ2-5; 9 bases match TRBD2. The junction had 8 bases not matched to a gene; V was cut back by 0 bases and J by 5 bases. The germline V gene encodes CDR1 SGHKS and CDR2 YYEKEE (reference sequence). The CDR3 sequence is 16 residues long. CDR3 DNA: TGTGCCAGCAGCTTGGCCGGCGGGGGGGCCTTGGAGACCCAGTACTTC. It is translated as CASSLAGGGALETQYF.